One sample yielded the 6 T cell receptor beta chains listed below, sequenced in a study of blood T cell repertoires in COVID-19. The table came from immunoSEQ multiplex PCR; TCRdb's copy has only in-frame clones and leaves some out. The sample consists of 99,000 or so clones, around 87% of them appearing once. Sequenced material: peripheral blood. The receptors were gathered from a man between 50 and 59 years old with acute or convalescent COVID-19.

The CDR3: CASGDKYNEQFF. The DNA for the CDR3 is TGTGCCAGCGGGGACAAATACAATGAGCAGTTCTTC. The chain uses TRBV3-1 (or the pseudogene TRBV3-2) and TRBJ2-1; TRBD1 is a possible D gene (6 bases). The CDR3 runs 12 residues. V was clipped by 8 bases and J by 4 bases, with 9 bases between them. Germline V CDR1 and CDR2: LGHDT, YNNKEL (reference sequence).

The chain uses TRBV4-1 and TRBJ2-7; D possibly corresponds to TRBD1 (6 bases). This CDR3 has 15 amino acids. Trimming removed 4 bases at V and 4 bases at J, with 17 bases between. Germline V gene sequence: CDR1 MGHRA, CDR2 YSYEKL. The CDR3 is CASSPLQGLPYEQYF. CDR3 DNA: TGCGCCAGCAGCCCACTTCAGGGGTTGCCGTACGAGCAGTACTTC.

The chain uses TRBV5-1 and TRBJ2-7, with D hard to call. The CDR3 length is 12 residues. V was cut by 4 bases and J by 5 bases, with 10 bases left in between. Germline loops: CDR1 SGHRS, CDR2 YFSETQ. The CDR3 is CASSQRPDEQYF. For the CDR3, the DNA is TGCGCCAGCAGCCAACGTCCGGACGAGCAGTACTTC.

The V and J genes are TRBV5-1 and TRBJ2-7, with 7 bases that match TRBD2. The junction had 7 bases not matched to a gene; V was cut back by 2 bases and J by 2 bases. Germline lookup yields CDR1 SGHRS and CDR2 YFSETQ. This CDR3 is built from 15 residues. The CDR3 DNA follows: TGCGCCAGCAGCTTCCCTAGCGGCAGAACCTACGAGCAGTACTTC. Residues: CASSFPSGRTYEQYF.

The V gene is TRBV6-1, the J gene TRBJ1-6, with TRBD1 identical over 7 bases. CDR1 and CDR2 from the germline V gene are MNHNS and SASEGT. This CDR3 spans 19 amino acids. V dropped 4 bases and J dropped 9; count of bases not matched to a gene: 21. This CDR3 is CASSAFILTDRIPSSPLHF. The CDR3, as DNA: TGTGCCAGCAGTGCCTTTATTTTAACGGACAGGATCCCTTCTTCACCCCTCCACTTT.

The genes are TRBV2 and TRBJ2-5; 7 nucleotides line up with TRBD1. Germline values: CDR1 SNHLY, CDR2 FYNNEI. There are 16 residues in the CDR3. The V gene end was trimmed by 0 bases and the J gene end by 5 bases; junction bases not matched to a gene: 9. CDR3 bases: TGTGCCAGCAGTGAAGCAAATAAGGGGGCCGGGGAGACCCAGTACTTC. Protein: CASSEANKGAGETQYF.